This T cell receptor beta chain was sequenced in a study of shared clonotypes between healthy human individuals. This CDR3 spans 16 amino acids. CDR1 is SEHNR, CDR2 FQNEAQ, per germline (reference sequence). With 3 bases clipped from V and 1 base from J, the junction kept 5 bases outside the gene matches. Notes on this clone: The target antigen is unknown.

Broader study findings: It was the non-shared clonotypes that had lower generation probabilities than clonotypes shared by all four donors. Shared clonotypes: roughly 4.5% naive CD4, 3.5% to 4% naive CD8, about 2.5% memory CD4, about 0.4% memory CD8.

Replicate sorted-subset PCRs were loaded with around 200 ng DNA, 31,000 or so T cell genomes. Per the original data handling: Junction-only immunoSEQ sequences carried no quality scores, so filtering differed. Method: immunoSEQ multiplex PCR; TCRdb's copy keeps in-frame clones and lacks some. V, J and clone size reflect that table, while D and trimming were determined from the DNA. This sample carries roughly 2.5 million clones, about 92% of them seen once, and the ten largest clones take more than 0.12%. The chain uses TRBV7-9 and TRBJ2-5; 10 bases align to TRBD2. Sequencing was carried out using naive CD4+ T cells sorted from blood. The subset: CD45RA+ positively selected. This TCR was sampled from a young man in good health. CDR3 coding DNA: TGTGCCAGCAGCTTGAGGCTAGCGGGGGCCCAAGAGACCCAGTACTTC. Its protein is CASSLRLAGAQETQYF.